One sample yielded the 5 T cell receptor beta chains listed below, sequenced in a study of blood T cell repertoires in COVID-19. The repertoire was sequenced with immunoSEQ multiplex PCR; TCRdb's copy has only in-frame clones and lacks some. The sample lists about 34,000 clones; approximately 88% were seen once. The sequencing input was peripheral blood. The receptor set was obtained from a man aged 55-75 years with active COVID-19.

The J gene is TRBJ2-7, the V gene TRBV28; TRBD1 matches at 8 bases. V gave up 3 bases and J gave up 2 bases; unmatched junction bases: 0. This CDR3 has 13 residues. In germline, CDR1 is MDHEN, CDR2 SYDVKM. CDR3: CASSLDRAYEQYF. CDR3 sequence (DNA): TGTGCCAGCAGTTTGGACAGGGCCTACGAGCAGTACTTC.

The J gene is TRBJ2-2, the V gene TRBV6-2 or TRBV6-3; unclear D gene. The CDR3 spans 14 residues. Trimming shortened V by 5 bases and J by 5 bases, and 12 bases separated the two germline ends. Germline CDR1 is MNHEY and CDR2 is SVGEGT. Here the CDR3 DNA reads TGTGCCAGCAGTCAAAATATAGCTACCGGGGAGCTGTTTTTT. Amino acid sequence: CASSQNIATGELFF.

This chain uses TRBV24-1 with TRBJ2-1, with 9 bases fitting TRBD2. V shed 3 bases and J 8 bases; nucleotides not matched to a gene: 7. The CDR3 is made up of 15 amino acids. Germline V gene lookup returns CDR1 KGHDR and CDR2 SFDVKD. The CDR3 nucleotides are TGTGCCACCAGTGATGTAACTAGCGGGCGGGATGAGCAGTTCTTC. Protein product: CATSDVTSGRDEQFF.

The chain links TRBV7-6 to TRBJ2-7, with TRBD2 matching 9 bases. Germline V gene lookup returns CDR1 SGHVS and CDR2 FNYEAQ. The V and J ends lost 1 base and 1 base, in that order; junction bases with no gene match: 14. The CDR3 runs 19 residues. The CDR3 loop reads CASSLGVLGGRDPSYEQYF. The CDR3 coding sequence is TGTGCCAGCAGCTTAGGGGTTCTCGGCGGGAGGGACCCATCCTACGAGCAGTACTTC.

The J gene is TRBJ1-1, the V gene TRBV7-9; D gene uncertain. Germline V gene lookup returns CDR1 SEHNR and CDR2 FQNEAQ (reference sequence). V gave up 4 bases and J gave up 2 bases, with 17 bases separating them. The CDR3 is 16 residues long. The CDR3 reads CASSSLGSSGNTEAFF. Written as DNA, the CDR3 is TGTGCCAGCAGCTCCCTCGGATCGTCAGGTAACACTGAAGCTTTCTTT.